Presented here are 10 T cell receptor beta chains from one specimen sequenced in a study of monozygotic twins with cystic fibrosis. Assay: immunoSEQ multiplex PCR; the TCRdb copy retains only in-frame clones and omits some. This sample has under 20,000 clones; approximately 97% occur once, and the top ten carry 1.9%. The sample consisted of blood. Receptors were obtained from a woman in her 30s with cystic fibrosis.

The CDR3 nucleotides are TGCGCCAGCAGCCAAGGAGGGGAGGTCGGGGAGCTGTTTTTT. Amino acids: CASSQGGEVGELFF. This sequence joins TRBV4-3 and TRBJ2-2, with D tentatively TRBD2 (6 bases). The germline CDR1 and CDR2 sequences are LGHNA and YSLEER. The CDR3 sequence is 14 residues long. Trimming removed 1 base from V and 7 bases from J, with 10 bases in between.

This clone was detected only once. The V and J genes are TRBV6-4 and TRBJ2-2, with 10 bases lining up with TRBD2. This CDR3 has 16 amino acids. Trimming at V came to 4 bases and at J to 0 bases, leaving 2 bases not matched to a gene. Germline values: CDR1 MRHNA, CDR2 SNTAGT. The DNA for the CDR3 is TGTGCCAGCAGTGTTAGCGGGGGGTCGAACACCGGGGAGCTGTTTTTT. Its protein is CASSVSGGSNTGELFF.

V and J are TRBV2 and TRBJ2-1; 8 bases align to TRBD2. Trimming took 4 bases from V and 3 from J; bases not matched to a gene: 2. The CDR3 spans 14 residues. Per the germline V gene, CDR1 is SNHLY and CDR2 is FYNNEI. CDR3 coding DNA: TGTGCCAGCAGTGGGCGGGGGGACTACAATGAGCAGTTCTTC. It yields the protein CASSGRGDYNEQFF.

The chain combines TRBV9 with TRBJ2-5; TRBD2 matches 12 bases. CDR1 and CDR2 (germline): SGDLS, YYNGEE. V was pared by 0 bases and J by 5 bases, with 8 bases of the junction left unmatched. The CDR3 is 17 residues long. CDR3 sequence reads: CASSVAPSGGVGETQYF. As DNA, the CDR3 is TGTGCCAGCAGCGTAGCCCCTAGCGGGGGGGTCGGGGAGACCCAGTACTTC.

The chain couples TRBV1 to TRBJ1-2; TRBD1, the D gene given by the table, was not confirmed from the DNA. TRBV1 has pseudogene status. The CDR3 length is 11 residues. CDR3 bases: TGCACCAGCCCGCGGACAGCGAGCTACACCTTC. Its translation is CTSPRTASYTF.

In this sample, this clone turned up once. This chain links TRBV28 with TRBJ1-2, with TRBD1 matching over 9 bases. From germline, CDR1 is MDHEN and CDR2 SYDVKM. The CDR3 covers 14 residues. V dropped 5 bases and J dropped 2; count of bases not matched to a gene: 3. The chain's CDR3 is CASSQGQGNYGYTF. CDR3 in DNA: TGTGCCAGCAGTCAAGGACAGGGGAACTATGGCTACACCTTC.

J is TRBJ1-2 and V is TRBV12-5; 7 bases are shared with TRBD1. Losses at the gene ends were 6 bases for V and 8 bases for J; bases not matched to a gene: 12. The germline V gene has CDR1 LGHNT and CDR2 FRNRAP. The CDR3 loop spans 14 amino acids. CDR3 sequence reads: CASGYSGTAKGYTF. The DNA for the CDR3 is TGTGCTAGTGGATACTCCGGGACAGCGAAGGGCTACACCTTC.

The gene calls are TRBV7-9 and TRBJ2-2; the match to TRBD1 covers 10 bases. With V trimmed by 5 bases and J by 13 bases, 7 bases remained unmatched. The CDR3 totals 13 residues. The V gene's germline CDR1 is SEHNR and CDR2 FQNEAQ (reference sequence). In DNA, the CDR3 is TGTGCCAGCAGCCGTGGACAGGGGGAACGGCTGTTTTTT. It is translated as CASSRGQGERLFF. Full variable domain (rest looked up from reference TRBV7-9 and TRBJ2-2): DTGVSQNPRHKITKRGQNVTFRCDPISEHNRLYWYRQTLGQGPEFLTYFQNEAQLEKSRLLSDRFSAERPKGSFSTLEIQRTEQGDSAMYLCASSRGQGERLFFGEGSRLTVL.

This chain connects TRBV28 to TRBJ2-5, with 7 bases fitting TRBD1. CDR3 length equals 18 residues. Germline V gene sequence: CDR1 MDHEN, CDR2 SYDVKM. V lost 2 bases to trimming and J lost 5 bases; unmatched junction nucleotides: 17. CDR3 sequence (DNA): TGTGCCAGCAGTTTAGGGTCGACAGGGCTATGGTCGGCGGAGACCCAGTACTTC. This encodes CASSLGSTGLWSAETQYF.

This sequence joins TRBV5-1 and TRBJ1-6; D uncertain. The germline V and J ends were trimmed by 0 bases and 8 bases, with 9 bases remaining between them. CDR3 size: 14 residues. Per the germline V gene, CDR1 is SGHRS and CDR2 is YFSETQ. The CDR3: CASSLGGLDSPLHF. The CDR3 region has the DNA TGCGCCAGCAGCTTGGGAGGGCTGGATTCACCCCTCCACTTT.